This T cell receptor (beta chain) was captured by sequencing in a study of T cells in Graves' hyperthyroidism and ophthalmopathy. V trimming: 6 bases; J trimming: 8 bases; junction bases outside the gene matches: 7. The CDR3 runs 13 residues. Germline CDR1 MGHRA, CDR2 YSYEKL. There are many counts of this clonotype. Regions amplified from RNA transcripts were the TCR beta CDR3 regions. The primer set for the first-round RT-PCR of the TCR CDR3 was HTBI. One entry per CDR3 protein results from TCRdb running MiXCR on the multiplex PCR reads. In the table there are roughly 520,000 distinct CDR3 sequences, roughly a quarter of which are singletons.

The J gene is TRBJ1-1, the V gene TRBV4-1; TRBD1 matches at 9 bases. The sequence came from a woman aged 25-40 years with Graves' ophthalmopathy. Sequencing used blood. The CDR3 sequence is CASRQGAGDEAFF. DNA of the CDR3: TGCGCCAGCAGACAGGGGGCAGGAGACGAAGCTTTCTTT.